This is a list of T cell receptor beta chains from one sample in a study of T cell changes during pregnancy in multiple sclerosis. Some clones are missing from TCRdb's copy, which holds only in-frame ones; the method was immunoSEQ multiplex PCR. In the table there are roughly 110,000 clones, under 95% of which are singletons. The sample was peripheral blood, taken in the third trimester of pregnancy. All receptors come from a female donor in good health, enrolled as a control in a pregnancy study. The CDR3 runs from the conserved cysteine through the conserved F or W. D genes are given only for firm matches. Size values are once, few and many counts, or a class for expanded clones, and some rows have none.

D gene,clone size,J gene,V gene,CDR3 DNA,CDR3 protein
TRBD1,once,TRBJ1-5,TRBV19,TGTGCCAGTAGTGTATACCAGGGGGGTAGCAATCAGCCCCAGCATTTT,CASSVYQGGSNQPQHF
.,once,TRBJ1-1,TRBV9,TGTGCCAGCAGCCCCCGGGAGTTGAACACTGAAGCTTTCTTT,CASSPRELNTEAFF
TRBD1,.,TRBJ2-7,TRBV5-1,TGCGCCAGCAGTCCCGGACAGGGGCTACACTCCTACGAGCAGTACTTC,CASSPGQGLHSYEQYF
TRBD2,.,TRBJ2-3,TRBV11-3,TGTGCCAGCAGCTCAGGGACTAGCGGGGCTACGGGAGATACGCAGTATTTT,CASSSGTSGATGDTQYF
TRBD2,.,TRBJ2-3,TRBV4-3,TGCGCCAGCAGCCAACTTTCCGGGGGGAGCACAGATACGCAGTATTTT,CASSQLSGGSTDTQYF
TRBD2,.,TRBJ2-5,TRBV4-2,TGTGCCAGCAGCCAAGATCAAATAGCGGGGGGCCAAGAGACCCAGTACTTC,CASSQDQIAGGQETQYF
.,once,TRBJ1-4,TRBV7-9,TGTGCCAGCAGCTTAGGAGGACCCAGCGGCGATGAAAAACTGTTTTTT,CASSLGGPSGDEKLFF
.,.,TRBJ1-4,TRBV27,TGTGCCAGCCACCAGGGTGACGAGAATGAAAAACTGTTTTTT,CASHQGDENEKLFF
.,few,TRBJ2-7,TRBV7-9,TGTGCCAGCAGGCCCACAGGGTTCTACGAGCAGTACTTC,CASRPTGFYEQYF
TRBD2,.,TRBJ2-3,TRBV7-9,TGTGCCAGCAGGGGATCTAGCGGGGGGCTTACAGATACGCAGTATTTT,CASRGSSGGLTDTQYF
.,.,TRBJ1-2,TRBV5-4,TGTGCCAGCAGCTTGGACAACGGAGGCTATGGCTACACCTTC,CASSLDNGGYGYTF
.,.,TRBJ1-1,TRBV5-1,TGCGCCAGCAGCTCGTCGGGGGGCCGGACTGAAGCTTTCTTT,CASSSSGGRTEAFF
.,few,TRBJ2-6,TRBV4-3,TGCGCCAGCAGCCGGGAGGGGGGATCTGGGGCCAACGTCCTGACTTTC,CASSREGGSGANVLTF
.,.,TRBJ2-1,TRBV5-5,TGTGCCAGCAGCTTGGCGACTTTCCCCTTTAGCTCCTACAATGAGCAGTTCTTC,CASSLATFPFSSYNEQFF
.,.,TRBJ1-2,TRBV6-6,TGTGCCAGCAGTCCATGGGACAACTCTAACTATGGCTACACCTTC,CASSPWDNSNYGYTF
TRBD2,.,TRBJ2-3,TRBV7-2,TGTGCCAGCAGCCCTCTCTCGGGGGGGAGGACAGATACGCAGTATTTT,CASSPLSGGRTDTQYF
.,.,TRBJ2-3,TRBV7-9,TGTGCCAGCACCTGGGGGGGGCCCAGCACAGATACGCAGTATTTT,CASTWGGPSTDTQYF
.,.,TRBJ1-5,TRBV27,TGTGCCAGCAGTTCGGGAGGTCAGCCCCAGCATTTT,CASSSGGQPQHF
.,.,TRBJ1-4,TRBV9,TGTGCCAGCAGCGTAGGGGAGGGGTTGAGTGAAAAACTGTTTTTT,CASSVGEGLSEKLFF
.,few,TRBJ1-2,TRBV6-1,TGTGCCAGCAGCAAACATTTGCGGGGAGGATATGGCTACACCTTC,CASSKHLRGGYGYTF
TRBD1,.,TRBJ1-2,TRBV4-1,TGCGCCAGCAGAAATCCCGGGACAGGGAGCGGCTACACCTTC,CASRNPGTGSGYTF
TRBD1,.,TRBJ1-6,TRBV2,TGTGCCCGAGGGACAGAGAATTCACCCCTCCACTTT,CARGTENSPLHF
.,.,TRBJ2-3,TRBV5-1,TGCGCCAGCAGCTTGCGGTTGACTGGAGGAGGTTCCAAACAGACTAGAATAACAGATACGCAGTATTTT,CASSLRLTGGGSKQTRITDTQYF
.,once,TRBJ2-5,TRBV25-1,TGTGCCAGCAGTCCCCAGAAGACCCAGTACTTC,CASSPQKTQYF
.,.,TRBJ1-2,TRBV6-5,TGTGCCAGCAGTTACTCGATTAGGGGGTATAACTATGGCTACACCTTC,CASSYSIRGYNYGYTF
.,.,TRBJ2-7,TRBV5-4,TGTGCCAGCAGCTTTCAGGGGGGTTCCTCCTACGAGCAGTACTTC,CASSFQGGSSYEQYF
.,.,TRBJ2-2,TRBV7-8,TGTGCCAGCAGCCCCTTCAAAGGGGACACCGGGGAGCTGTTTTTT,CASSPFKGDTGELFF
.,.,TRBJ2-7,TRBV4-3,TGCGCCAGCAGCCAAGATCGCGGGACCTACGAGCAGTACTTC,CASSQDRGTYEQYF
TRBD1,.,TRBJ1-3,TRBV11-2,TGTGCCAGCAGCTTAAGGGGACAGAGCTCTGGAAACACCATATATTTT,CASSLRGQSSGNTIYF
TRBD1,.,TRBJ2-7,TRBV4-1,TGCGCCAGCAGCAAGCGAGGGGGCTCTGTCTCCTACGAGCAGTACTTC,CASSKRGGSVSYEQYF
.,.,TRBJ1-2,TRBV4-3,TGCGCCAGCAGCCACTTTAACTATGGCTACACCTTC,CASSHFNYGYTF
.,.,TRBJ2-7,TRBV7-9,TGTGCCAGCAGCTTAGCGGGCACCTCCTACGAGCAGTACTTC,CASSLAGTSYEQYF
TRBD1,.,TRBJ1-5,TRBV7-2,TGTGCCAGCAGCAAACGACAGGGGAGTCAGCCCCAGCATTTT,CASSKRQGSQPQHF
TRBD1,.,TRBJ2-2,TRBV29-1,TGCAGCGCCCGACAGGGGAACACCGGGGAGCTGTTTTTT,CSARQGNTGELFF
.,.,TRBJ2-3,TRBV19,TGTGCCACACGCCCCGGGTCTAGCACAGATACGCAGTATTTT,CATRPGSSTDTQYF
.,.,TRBJ1-1,TRBV9,TGTGCCAGCAGCGTAGTCGTGAACACTGAAGCTTTCTTT,CASSVVVNTEAFF
TRBD1,.,TRBJ1-1,TRBV18,TGTGCCAGCTCGCCGGGACAGCCGAACACTGAAGCTTTCTTT,CASSPGQPNTEAFF
TRBD1,once,TRBJ1-1,TRBV5-4,TGTGCCAGCAGCTTGGTCCGGACAGGGGACCTTTACACTGAAGCTTTCTTT,CASSLVRTGDLYTEAFF
.,.,TRBJ2-2,TRBV18,TGTGCCAGCTCACGCGGAGGCACCGGGGAGCTGTTTTTT,CASSRGGTGELFF
.,.,TRBJ1-1,TRBV27,TGTGCCAGCAGTTTCAGATTCGGACAGAACACTGAAGCTTTCTTT,CASSFRFGQNTEAFF
TRBD2,.,TRBJ2-1,TRBV4-3,TGCGCCAGCAGCCAAGGTAGCGGGGCGATCAATGAGCAGTTCTTC,CASSQGSGAINEQFF
.,.,TRBJ1-2,TRBV9,TGTGCCAGCAGCGAGCATGGGGGCCGTAATGGCTACACCTTC,CASSEHGGRNGYTF
.,.,TRBJ1-2,TRBV5-6,TGTGCCAGCAGCGACGACACCACCCTTAACTATGGCTACACCTTC,CASSDDTTLNYGYTF
TRBD1,.,TRBJ2-3,TRBV6-1,TGTGCCACAATGCGGGACAGGGTGACAGATACGCAGTATTTT,CATMRDRVTDTQYF
TRBD2,.,TRBJ2-5,TRBV18,TGTGCCAGCTCACCTCCAGCGGGGTTACAAGAGACCCAGTACTTC,CASSPPAGLQETQYF
.,.,TRBJ1-6,TRBV4-1,TGCGCCAGCAGCCCCGGCCCCGACAGGAATAATTCACCCCTCCACTTT,CASSPGPDRNNSPLHF
.,.,TRBJ2-7,TRBV4-2,TGTGCCAGCAGCCAAGAGTCGGCAGGGATTATAGCCTACGAGCAGTACTTC,CASSQESAGIIAYEQYF
.,once,TRBJ1-4,TRBV4-1,TGCGCCAGCAGCCTCTCCACACTGGCGGGAGCAAAACTGTTTTTT,CASSLSTLAGAKLFF
.,.,TRBJ2-1,TRBV9,TGTGCCAGCAGCTCGCGGGATCGGGACAATGAGCAGTTCTTC,CASSSRDRDNEQFF
.,once,TRBJ2-5,TRBV4-3,TGCGCCAGCAGCCAAGATCGGGTTACCCAAGAGACCCAGTACTTC,CASSQDRVTQETQYF
.,.,TRBJ2-3,TRBV4-2,TGTGCCAGCAGCCAAGGTAGCGCAGATACGCAGTATTTT,CASSQGSADTQYF
TRBD1,.,TRBJ1-1,TRBV7-2,TGTGCCAGCAGCCCAACAGGGGGCGTGGGCACTGAAGCTTTCTTT,CASSPTGGVGTEAFF
.,.,TRBJ2-7,TRBV19,TGTGCCAGTAGTAATGACTTCTCCTCCTACGAGCAGTACTTC,CASSNDFSSYEQYF
TRBD1,.,TRBJ2-7,TRBV27,TGTGCCAGCAGTTTCCGGGACAGGGTTGGCGAGCAGTACTTC,CASSFRDRVGEQYF
.,once,TRBJ1-1,TRBV7-2,TGTGCCAGCAGCAGAAGGCAGCGAACGGAAGCTTTCTTT,CASSRRQRTEAFF
.,.,TRBJ2-5,TRBV18,TGTGCCAGCTTGGCATGGGGCAGGGGCCAAGAGACCCAGTACTTC,CASLAWGRGQETQYF
.,.,TRBJ2-7,TRBV4-2,TGTGCCAGCAGCCCAGTGGAGGGGCGCGAGCAGTACTTC,CASSPVEGREQYF
TRBD1,.,TRBJ2-3,TRBV6-6,TGTGCCAGCAGTTTGACCGGGACAGTCATTCAAGATACGCAGTATTTT,CASSLTGTVIQDTQYF
TRBD2,.,TRBJ2-3,TRBV5-4,TGTGCCAGCAGCTTGGCCTATCTTAGCGGGGGGCCCGCAGATACGCAGTATTTT,CASSLAYLSGGPADTQYF